This TCR beta chain was sequenced in a study of early T cells in non-severe SARS-CoV-2 infection. Study-wide results and limits: The VDJdb matching leaned toward anti-spike CD8 responses and overlooked private and CD4 specificities.

In this sample, this clonotype turned up a few times. Its antigen is unknown. The CDR3 has 15 residues. Germline lookup yields CDR1 SGHTA and CDR2 FQGNSA. V trimming: 5 bases; J trimming: 4 bases; junction bases outside the gene matches: 8. Molecules of cDNA were individually given unique molecular identifiers that were attached to them. TCRdb re-called the 5' RACE reads with MiXCR, one entry per CDR3 protein. The sample lists around 81,000 distinct CDR3 sequences, 11% to 15% occurring once. Source material: whole blood. The clonotype originates from an adult who was a healthcare worker with PCR-confirmed SARS-CoV-2 infection or an uninfected control (not recorded which). J is TRBJ1-2 and V is TRBV7-2; 9 nucleotides match TRBD1. DNA of the CDR3: TGTGCCAGCAGCCCAGGGACAGGGAGATTCTATGGCTACACCTTC. Amino acids: CASSPGTGRFYGYTF.